One sample yielded the 29 T cell receptor beta chains listed below, sequenced in a study of Ad26.COV2.S vaccination and SARS-CoV-2 variants. Indicated treatment: roughly 19 received Ad26.COV2.S at low or high dose, single or two shots; 5 received placebo; per-sample allocation not given. Sampling was performed 63 days after the first vaccine or placebo injection. Clones were sequenced by immunoSEQ multiplex PCR, and TCRdb holds only the in-frame ones, with some missing. The sample consists of a few hundred thousand clones, around 89% of them appearing once. Sequences were derived from peripheral blood, sampled in a trial of Ad26.COV2.S vaccine versus placebo. The receptor source for this set is a person between 18 and 60 years old who received the Ad26.COV2.S COVID-19 vaccine or a placebo.

This rearrangement joins TRBV10-3 to TRBJ2-2, with TRBD1 as a possible D gene (5 bases). Germline loops: CDR1 ENHRY, CDR2 SYGVKD. This CDR3 is built from 14 residues. V was trimmed by 6 bases and J by 5 bases, leaving 13 bases between them. The CDR3 sequence is CAIRGAVLTGELFF. The CDR3 nucleotides read TGTGCCATCAGAGGGGCAGTCCTGACCGGGGAGCTGTTTTTT.

This chain joins TRBV24-1 and TRBJ1-2, with 7 nucleotides matching TRBD1. This CDR3 region has 14 residues. Looked up from germline, CDR1 is KGHDR and CDR2 is SFDVKD. V trimming: 3 bases; J trimming: 6 bases; junction bases outside the gene matches: 6. The CDR3 DNA reads as TGTGCCACCAGTGATAGCCCAGGGGGAGATGGCTACACCTTC. Protein product: CATSDSPGGDGYTF.

V is TRBV4-2 and J is TRBJ2-3; 9 bases map to TRBD1. Unmatched junction bases numbered 12, after V lost 4 bases and J lost 4 bases. CDR1 is LGHNA and CDR2 is YNFKEQ in the germline V gene. The CDR3 length is 17 residues. The CDR3 sequence is CASSRIRQGDVADTQYF. In nucleotides, the CDR3 is TGTGCCAGCAGCCGAATAAGACAGGGGGATGTCGCAGATACGCAGTATTTT.

This sequence joins TRBV27 and TRBJ2-3, with D unclear. V gave up 0 bases and J gave up 5 bases, with 9 bases separating them. This CDR3 is 14 amino acids long. Germline V gives CDR1 MNHEY, CDR2 SMNVEV (reference sequence). CDR3 protein: CASSLSYREDTQYF. The CDR3 DNA is TGTGCCAGCAGTTTATCCTATCGTGAAGATACGCAGTATTTT.

This rearrangement joins TRBV5-4 to TRBJ2-2, with a tentative D call TRBD1 (6 bases). The germline V gene has CDR1 SGHNT and CDR2 YYREEE (reference sequence). V was shortened by 2 bases and J by 1 base, with 9 bases between the two germline ends. The CDR3 consists of 15 residues. The CDR3 loop reads CASSFLTGNTGELFF. The DNA for the CDR3 is TGTGCCAGCAGCTTCCTGACAGGGAACACCGGGGAGCTGTTTTTT.

This chain joins TRBV7-8 and TRBJ2-2; 15 nucleotides align to TRBD2. V lost 4 bases and J lost 6; bases outside the gene matches: 12. The germline V gene has CDR1 SGHVS and CDR2 FQNEAQ. This CDR3 is built from 19 residues. In DNA, the CDR3 is TGTGCCAGCAGCTCTACCCCCGGGACTAGCGGGGGGAGGGCCGGGGAGCTGTTTTTT. Amino acid sequence: CASSSTPGTSGGRAGELFF.

The chain employs TRBV19 and TRBJ2-7; 7 bases map to TRBD1. The V and J ends lost 6 bases and 5 bases, in that order; junction bases with no gene match: 10. The CDR3 is 14 residues long. Germline V lookup: CDR1 LNHDA, CDR2 SQIVND (reference sequence). The CDR3 loop reads CASSPRDSTHEQYF. The CDR3 coding sequence is TGTGCCAGTAGCCCCCGGGACAGTACTCACGAGCAGTACTTC.

The chain couples TRBV5-1 to TRBJ2-1; 7 bases map to TRBD1. The CDR3 totals 14 residues. The trim removed 0 bases at V and 5 bases at J, leaving 2 bases unmatched. CDR1 SGHRS and CDR2 YFSETQ come from the germline V gene. The CDR3 is CASSLGDSHNEQFF. The CDR3 DNA sequence: TGCGCCAGCAGCTTGGGGGACAGCCACAATGAGCAGTTCTTC.

This sequence joins TRBV27 and TRBJ1-2; D uncertain. Germline V gene sequence: CDR1 MNHEY, CDR2 SMNVEV (reference sequence). V lost 6 bases and J lost 1, with 15 bases in between. CDR3 length: 15 amino acids. The chain's CDR3 is CASSPLSGDNYGYTF. The CDR3, as DNA: TGTGCCAGCAGCCCCTTATCAGGAGATAACTATGGCTACACCTTC.

The chain carries TRBV3-1 (or the pseudogene TRBV3-2) and TRBJ2-5; 7 bases fit TRBD2. Unmatched junction bases numbered 8, after V lost 3 bases and J lost 4 bases. The germline V gene has CDR1 LGHDT and CDR2 YNNKEL (reference sequence). The CDR3 length is 15 residues. For the CDR3, the DNA is TGTGCCAGCAGCCACGCGCCTAGCGGAGTAGAGACCCAGTACTTC. This gives the protein CASSHAPSGVETQYF.

This chain uses TRBV6-6 with TRBJ2-5; 12 bases are shared with TRBD2. This CDR3 contains 14 residues. With V trimmed by 7 bases and J by 4 bases, 4 bases remained unmatched. Germline V gene data show CDR1 as MNHNY and CDR2 as SVGAGI (reference sequence). Here the CDR3 reads CASIPSGGVETQYF. The CDR3 nucleotides are TGTGCCAGCATCCCTAGCGGGGGGGTAGAGACCCAGTACTTC.

This clone was observed a single time. The genes are TRBV9 and TRBJ1-6; D call uncertain. Trimming cost V 4 bases and J 7 bases, with 12 bases left between them. Germline V gene data show CDR1 as SGDLS and CDR2 as YYNGEE. CDR3 length: 14 amino acids. This CDR3 reads CASSPRLGNSPLHF. In DNA form, the CDR3 reads TGTGCCAGCAGCCCCCGCCTGGGGAATTCACCCCTCCACTTT.

This chain links TRBV7-9 with TRBJ2-7; D is possibly TRBD2 (6 bases). The germline CDR1 and CDR2 sequences are SEHNR and FQNEAQ (reference sequence). The germline V and J ends were trimmed by 5 bases and 1 base, with 12 bases remaining between them. The CDR3 has 14 residues. The CDR3 is CASSPPGASYEQYF. The CDR3 coding sequence is TGTGCCAGCAGCCCACCGGGAGCGTCCTACGAGCAGTACTTC. Supplemented by reference TRBV7-9 and TRBJ2-7, the full variable domain reads DTGVSQNPRHKITKRGQNVTFRCDPISEHNRLYWYRQTLGQGPEFLTYFQNEAQLEKSRLLSDRFSAERPKGSFSTLEIQRTEQGDSAMYLCASSPPGASYEQYFGPGTRLTVT.

The chain joins TRBV18 to TRBJ1-4; no clear D gene. V was trimmed by 4 bases and J by 0 bases, leaving 9 bases between them. The CDR3 contains 15 residues. In germline, CDR1 is KGHSH, CDR2 LQKENI. The CDR3 region is CASSLTFATNEKLFF. As DNA, the CDR3 is TGTGCCAGCTCACTGACCTTTGCAACTAATGAAAAACTGTTTTTT. The whole variable domain, remainder taken from reference TRBV18 and TRBJ1-4, is NAGVMQNPRHLVRRRGQEARLRCSPMKGHSHVYWYRQLPEEGLKFMVYLQKENIIDESGMPKERFSAEFPKEGPSILRIQQVVRGDSAAYFCASSLTFATNEKLFFGSGTQLSVL.

The chain uses TRBV28 and TRBJ2-7; tentatively, D is TRBD1 (7 bases). Trimming removed 3 bases from V and 0 bases from J, with 18 bases in between. This CDR3 comprises 17 residues. Germline loops: CDR1 MDHEN, CDR2 SYDVKM. CDR3 amino acids: CASSFVSAGQNSYEQYF. The CDR3 bases are TGTGCCAGCAGTTTTGTCTCGGCGGGACAGAACTCCTACGAGCAGTACTTC.

In the case of this clone: The junction and the germline gene differ at one end; a read error may be behind it. The rearrangement uses TRBV15 and TRBJ1-1, with D possibly matching TRBD1 (6 bases). Germline V gene sequence: CDR1 LNHNV, CDR2 YYDKDF (reference sequence). CDR3 length equals 15 residues. CDR3 sequence (DNA): TGTGCCACCCGCAGGGGTGGCAGGAGAGGGACTGAAGCTTTCTTT. Translated: CATRRGGRRGTEAFF.

Notes on this clone: Other DNA sequences in the sample encode the same CDR3. The genes are TRBV2 and TRBJ2-3, with 9 positions matching TRBD1. Trimming took 5 bases from V and 2 from J; bases not matched to a gene: 5. CDR1 and CDR2 (germline): SNHLY, FYNNEI. The CDR3 extends over 15 amino acids. CDR3 sequence: CASSPTGGFTDTQYF. In DNA, the CDR3 is TGTGCCAGCAGTCCGACAGGGGGGTTCACAGATACGCAGTATTTT.

This clone showed up just once. The chain combines TRBV27 with TRBJ1-1, with D hard to call. V lost 4 bases and J lost 1, with 10 bases in between. Germline-derived CDR1 and CDR2 are MNHEY and SMNVEV (reference sequence). The CDR3 runs 14 residues. CDR3 sequence: CASSSLDGNTEAFF. The CDR3 DNA reads as TGTGCCAGCAGTTCTTTGGACGGGAACACTGAAGCTTTCTTT.

This sequence joins TRBV29-1 and TRBJ2-5; no reliable D call. Germline V gene lookup returns CDR1 SQVTM and CDR2 ANQGSEA. The CDR3 spans 11 residues. The V end was cut by 6 bases, the J end by 2 bases, with 7 bases between. The DNA for the CDR3 is TGCAGCGTGAGGCCTCAAGAGACCCAGTACTTC. Translated: CSVRPQETQYF.

The rearrangement uses TRBV4-3 and TRBJ2-3; D is perhaps TRBD2 (5 bases). Germline loops: CDR1 LGHNA, CDR2 YSLEER. The CDR3 spans 18 residues. Trimming took 4 bases from V and 0 from J, leaving 20 bases between them. CDR3 amino acids: CASSPLPAGRGSTDTQYF. The CDR3 DNA follows: TGCGCCAGCAGCCCGCTACCCGCCGGCCGGGGAAGCACAGATACGCAGTATTTT.

This chain connects TRBV5-6 to TRBJ2-7, with D uncertain. The CDR3 totals 13 residues. V lost 0 bases and J lost 2, with 6 bases in between. Looked up from germline, CDR1 is SGHDT and CDR2 is YYEEEE. The CDR3 region has the DNA TGTGCCAGCAGCTTGGAGGTAACCTACGAGCAGTACTTC. Protein: CASSLEVTYEQYF. The full variable domain, rest sourced from reference TRBV5-6 and TRBJ2-7, is DAGVTQSPTHLIKTRGQQVTLRCSPKSGHDTVSWYQQALGQGPQFIFQYYEEEERQRGNFPDRFSGHQFPNYSSELNVNALLLGDSALYLCASSLEVTYEQYFGPGTRLTVT.

The chain uses TRBV5-4 and TRBJ2-3; TRBD2 matches at 8 bases. CDR3 length: 16 amino acids. Trimming cost V 1 base and J 3 bases; bases outside gene matches: 7. CDR1 is SGHNT and CDR2 is YYREEE in the germline V gene (reference sequence). CDR3 bases: TGTGCCAGCAGCTTGCCCGGGACTAGAGGTACAGATACGCAGTATTTT. Protein product: CASSLPGTRGTDTQYF.

The V gene is TRBV9, the J gene TRBJ2-7, with 13 bases aligning to TRBD2. This CDR3 region has 18 residues. After removal of 4 bases from V and 6 bases from J, the junction contained 16 bases not matched to a gene. Germline V gene lookup returns CDR1 SGDLS and CDR2 YYNGEE. The CDR3 loop is CASSPGLAGQYPEGEQYF. CDR3 nucleotides: TGTGCCAGCAGCCCGGGACTAGCGGGGCAATATCCTGAGGGCGAGCAGTACTTC.

The chain has TRBV7-9 and TRBJ2-7, with TRBD2 as a possible D gene (5 bases). The germline CDR1 and CDR2 sequences are SEHNR and FQNEAQ (reference sequence). Deletions cut 2 bases from V and 6 bases from J, with 14 bases between. This CDR3 is built from 14 residues. Here the CDR3 DNA reads TGTGCCAGCAGCTTACCCCCCACTAGTTCCGAGCAGTACTTC. As protein: CASSLPPTSSEQYF.

The rearrangement joins TRBV7-2 to TRBJ2-7, with a tentative D call TRBD2 (6 bases). The CDR3 is 15 residues long. V was trimmed by 6 bases and J by 3 bases, leaving 18 bases between them. The germline CDR1 and CDR2 sequences are SGHTA and FQGNSA. CDR3 in amino acids: CASSPGRSRGYEQYF. CDR3 DNA: TGTGCCAGCAGTCCAGGGAGGTCTAGGGGCTACGAGCAGTACTTC.

The V and J genes are TRBV2 and TRBJ1-2; D gene ambiguous. The CDR3 totals 13 residues. Germline assignment: CDR1 SNHLY and CDR2 FYNNEI. The ends were cut back, 4 bases at V and 3 bases at J, with 9 bases in the middle. This CDR3 is CASSAGRDYGYTF. The DNA of the CDR3 is TGTGCCAGCAGTGCAGGACGCGACTATGGCTACACCTTC.

This chain connects TRBV6-7 to TRBJ2-5, with 9 bases identical to TRBD1. TRBV6-7 is annotated as an ORF whose role is uncertain. This CDR3 comprises 15 residues. J gave up 3 bases and V 0 bases, and 2 bases lay outside the gene matches. The CDR3 spells CASSYSRDREETQYF. Written as DNA, the CDR3 is TGTGCCAGCAGTTACTCCCGGGACAGGGAAGAGACCCAGTACTTC.

This chain connects TRBV30 to TRBJ2-2; no reliable D call. Trimming removed 5 bases from V and 3 bases from J, with 4 bases in between. Germline CDR1 GTSNPN, CDR2 SVGIG (reference sequence). The CDR3 runs 11 residues. The CDR3 loop is CAWEDTGELFF. The CDR3 region has the DNA TGTGCCTGGGAAGACACCGGGGAGCTGTTTTTT.

This chain uses TRBV4-1 with TRBJ1-5, with TRBD1 matching 10 bases. The length of the CDR3 is 15 residues. CDR1 is MGHRA and CDR2 is YSYEKL in the germline V gene. V lost 4 bases, J lost 8 bases, and 8 bases stayed unmatched. The CDR3 loop is CASSPDRGLSKPQHF. The CDR3 DNA reads as TGCGCCAGCAGCCCCGACAGGGGGCTCTCAAAGCCCCAGCATTTT.